This TCR beta chain was sequenced during a study of cytomegalovirus exposure and HLA in healthy donors. TCRdb's table, derived via immunoSEQ multiplex PCR, lists solely in-frame clones and lacks some. The sample carries about 200,000 clones, more than 65% recorded once. With 7 bases clipped from V and 5 bases from J, the junction kept 9 bases outside the gene matches. Germline CDR1 MDHEN, CDR2 SYDVKM. The CDR3 sequence is 14 residues long. The sequencing input was PBMCs. This clonotype was sampled from a woman in her twenties or thirties in good health and CMV-seropositive. The V gene is TRBV28, the J gene TRBJ2-5, with 8 bases lining up with TRBD2. CDR3 region: CASTPPGLGETQYF. In DNA form, the CDR3 reads TGTGCCAGCACCCCCCCGGGACTAGGGGAGACCCAGTACTTC.